A single T cell receptor beta chain is shown here with its context. The sample is drawn from a study of T cell changes during pregnancy in multiple sclerosis. The CDR3 has 17 residues. V was clipped by 6 bases and J by 0 bases; unmatched bases: 9. CDR1 and CDR2 (germline): SGHRS, YFSETQ. The data were produced by immunoSEQ multiplex PCR, yet TCRdb's version contains in-frame clones alone and is incomplete. The data hold approximately 45,000 clones, with 92% observed a single time. J is TRBJ2-1 and V is TRBV5-1; 10 bases align to TRBD1. The receptor's source is a female donor with multiple sclerosis, enrolled in a pregnancy study. The sequences come from CD4+ T cells from peripheral blood mononuclear cells, collected in the first trimester of pregnancy. The CDR3 loop is CASTTGTGVGSYNEQFF. CDR3 nucleotides: TGCGCCAGCACCACCGGGACAGGGGTCGGCTCCTACAATGAGCAGTTCTTC.